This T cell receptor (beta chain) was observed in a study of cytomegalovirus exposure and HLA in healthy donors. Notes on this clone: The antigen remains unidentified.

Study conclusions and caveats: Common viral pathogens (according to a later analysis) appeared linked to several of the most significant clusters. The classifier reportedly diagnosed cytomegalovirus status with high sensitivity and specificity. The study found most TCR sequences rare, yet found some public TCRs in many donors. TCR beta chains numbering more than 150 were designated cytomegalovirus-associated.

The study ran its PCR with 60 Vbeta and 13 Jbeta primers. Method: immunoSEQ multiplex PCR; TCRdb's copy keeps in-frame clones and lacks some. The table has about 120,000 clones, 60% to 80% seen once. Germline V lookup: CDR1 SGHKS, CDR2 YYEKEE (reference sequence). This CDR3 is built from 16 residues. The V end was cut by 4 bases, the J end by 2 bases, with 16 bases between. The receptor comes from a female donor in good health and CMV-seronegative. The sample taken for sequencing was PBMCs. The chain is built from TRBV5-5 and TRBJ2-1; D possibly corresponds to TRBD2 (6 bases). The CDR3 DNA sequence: TGTGCCAGCAGCCAAGGACTAACCCCGGCCTACAATGAGCAGTTCTTC. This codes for CASSQGLTPAYNEQFF.